This TCR beta chain stems from a study of beta chain features in type 1 diabetes. Background on the study: Investigators examined 85 million to 110 million sorted cells across all samples. Study-wide results and limits: Type 1 diabetes patients had moderately but significantly shorter TCRB CDR3s in all four CD4+ subsets.

Sorted populations all had greater than 95% purity. The ends were cut back, 6 bases at V and 3 bases at J, with 12 bases in the middle. This CDR3 comprises 14 residues. Germline loops: CDR1 MNHNY, CDR2 SVGAGI (reference sequence). The study reverse transcribed the entire isolated RNA, so it sequenced expressed TCRB transcripts. Here immunoSEQ multiplex PCR was the method, and the copy in TCRdb shows in-frame clones only, minus some. The sample records about 240,000 clones, approximately 13% being singletons. For this clone: Its antigen is still unknown.

The chain couples TRBV6-6 to TRBJ1-5; a possible D gene is TRBD1 (5 bases). The sequence came from a young man with type 1 diabetes. Sequenced: naive CD4+ T cells from blood. CDR3 coding DNA: TGTGCCAGCAGGTCCACAGGAGACAATCAGCCCCAGCATTTT. It codes for CASRSTGDNQPQHF.